The clone carrying this TCR beta chain was counted once. This sample was included in a study of blood T cell repertoires in COVID-19. For the study at large: Spain, Italy and the United States supplied samples that represented acute and convalescent COVID-19. From T cells, B-cell-depleted T cells, or PBMCs came the material, which was cDNA or gDNA.

Authors' analysis steps: Amplification of reference gene primers was used by the study to estimate nucleated cell counts. The method was immunoSEQ multiplex PCR; TCRdb's version includes in-frame clones alone and lacks a portion of them. D and trimming were read from the DNA, whereas the V and J calls and clone size are those reported in that table. This table has 25,000 to 35,000 clones, more than 90% appearing once. V lost 4 bases and J lost 3; bases outside the gene matches: 6. CDR3 length: 16 amino acids. The V gene's germline CDR1 is LGHNA and CDR2 YSLEER. Sequencing was performed on peripheral blood. The origin of this receptor is an older man with active or convalescent COVID-19. The gene calls are TRBV4-3 and TRBJ2-2, with 9 bases that match TRBD2. The CDR3 DNA sequence: TGCGCCAGCAGCCTCAGACTAGCGGAGTACACCGGGGAGCTGTTTTTT. This codes for CASSLRLAEYTGELFF.